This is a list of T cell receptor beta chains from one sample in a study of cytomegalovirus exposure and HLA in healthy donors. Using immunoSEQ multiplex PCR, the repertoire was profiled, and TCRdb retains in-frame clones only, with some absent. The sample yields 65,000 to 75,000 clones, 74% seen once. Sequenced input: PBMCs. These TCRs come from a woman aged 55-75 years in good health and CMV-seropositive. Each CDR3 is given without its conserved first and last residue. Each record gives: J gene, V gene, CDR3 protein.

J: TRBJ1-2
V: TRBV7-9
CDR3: ASINLIGGPYGYT

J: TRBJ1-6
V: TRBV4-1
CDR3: ASSHQRGGVSRSPLH

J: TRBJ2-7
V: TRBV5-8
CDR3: ASSLAVRGSYEQY

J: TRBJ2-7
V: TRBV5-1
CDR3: ASSTSTGTLSYEQY

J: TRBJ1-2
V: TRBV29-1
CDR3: SVDRGDDAGYT

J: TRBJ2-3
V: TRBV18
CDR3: ASSPVYSGSGSTDTQY

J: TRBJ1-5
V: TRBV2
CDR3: ASSVRRRASNQPQH

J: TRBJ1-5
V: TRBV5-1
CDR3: ASSSLRGDSNQPQH

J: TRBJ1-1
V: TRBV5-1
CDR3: ASSLTGQMNTEAF

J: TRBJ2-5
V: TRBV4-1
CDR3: ASSQSEGAGETQY

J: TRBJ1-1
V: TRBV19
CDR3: ASSQGGYNTEAF

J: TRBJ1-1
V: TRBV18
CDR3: ASSLDRGRVNTEAF

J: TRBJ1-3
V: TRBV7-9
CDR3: ASTPGDGNTIY

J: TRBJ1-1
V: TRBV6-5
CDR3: ASSYSTKPNTEAF

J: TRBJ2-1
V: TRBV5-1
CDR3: ASSLHHGAYNEQF

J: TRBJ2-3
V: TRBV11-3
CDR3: ASSLPTTDTQY

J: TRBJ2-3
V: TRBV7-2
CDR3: ASSFGGARDTQY

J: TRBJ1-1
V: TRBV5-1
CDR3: ASSSGQLNTEAF

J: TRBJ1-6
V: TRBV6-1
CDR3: ASSVSNRGGSPLH

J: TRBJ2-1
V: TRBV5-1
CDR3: ASSLQSSYNEQF

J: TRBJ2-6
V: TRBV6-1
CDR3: ASSELAGANVLT

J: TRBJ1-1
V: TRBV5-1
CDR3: ASSSQQVNTEAF

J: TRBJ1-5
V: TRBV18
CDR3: ASSPDRGQVQPQH

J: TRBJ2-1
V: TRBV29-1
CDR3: SVGGQFSSYNEQF

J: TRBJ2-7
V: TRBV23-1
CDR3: ASSWTDHTTYEQY

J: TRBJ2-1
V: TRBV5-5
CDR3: ASSYRVGEQF

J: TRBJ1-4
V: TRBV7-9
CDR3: ASSLAQPSGEKLF

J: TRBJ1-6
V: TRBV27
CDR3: ASSSSRQGNSPLH

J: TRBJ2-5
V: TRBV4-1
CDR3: ASSQGDREKETQY

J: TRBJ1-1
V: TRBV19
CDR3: ASSIDGGWTEAF

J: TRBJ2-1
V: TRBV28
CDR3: ASTRPGQTYNEQF

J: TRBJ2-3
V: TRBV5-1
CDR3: ASSLAGRTDTQY

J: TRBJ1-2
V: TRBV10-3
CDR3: AITQRENYGYT

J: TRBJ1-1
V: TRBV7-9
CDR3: ASSTRDIEAF

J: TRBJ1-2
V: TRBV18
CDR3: ASSPPGATSSYT

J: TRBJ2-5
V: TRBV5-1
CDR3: ASSRGQNQETQY

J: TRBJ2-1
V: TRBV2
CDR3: ASSLGAGGSSEQF

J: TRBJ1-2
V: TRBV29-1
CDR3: SVDAGGGYT

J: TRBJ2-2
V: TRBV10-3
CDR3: AIGLAKTGELF

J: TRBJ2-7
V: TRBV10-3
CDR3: AISEAGVSYEQY

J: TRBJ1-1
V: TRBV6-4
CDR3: ASSASQGSEAF

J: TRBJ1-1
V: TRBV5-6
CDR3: ASSFLGAGSTEAF

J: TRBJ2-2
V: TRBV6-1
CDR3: ASTGLAGVAGELF

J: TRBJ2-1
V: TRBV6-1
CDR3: ASRATGASYNEQF

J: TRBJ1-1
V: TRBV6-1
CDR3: ASIPTGAVNTEAF

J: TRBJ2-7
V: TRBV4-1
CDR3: ASSQVFGTPAYEQY

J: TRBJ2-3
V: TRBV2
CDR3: ASTTRMTDTQY

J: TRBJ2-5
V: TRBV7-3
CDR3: ASRAGLAGGQETQY

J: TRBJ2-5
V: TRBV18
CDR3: ASSPPTVRETQY

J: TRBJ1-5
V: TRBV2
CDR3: ASSGTGNQPQH

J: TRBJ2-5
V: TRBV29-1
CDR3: SVGGIQETQY

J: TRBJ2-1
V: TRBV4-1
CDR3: ASSQVIASGGEGEQF

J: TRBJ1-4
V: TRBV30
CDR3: AWSRSTNEKLF

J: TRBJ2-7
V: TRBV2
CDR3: ASSVTGFSYEQY

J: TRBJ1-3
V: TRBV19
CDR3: ASRRGLSSGNTIY